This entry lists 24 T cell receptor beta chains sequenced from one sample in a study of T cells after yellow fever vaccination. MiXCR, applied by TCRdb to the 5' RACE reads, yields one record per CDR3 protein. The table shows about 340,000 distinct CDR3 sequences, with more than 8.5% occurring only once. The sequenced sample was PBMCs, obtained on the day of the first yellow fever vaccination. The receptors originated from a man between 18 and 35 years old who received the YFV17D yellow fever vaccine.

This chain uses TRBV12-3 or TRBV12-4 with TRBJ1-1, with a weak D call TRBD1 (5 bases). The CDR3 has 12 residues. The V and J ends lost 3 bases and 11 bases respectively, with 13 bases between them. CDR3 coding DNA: TGTGCCAGCAGTTTTCTGGGGGACCTTGCTTTCTTT. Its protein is CASSFLGDLAFF.

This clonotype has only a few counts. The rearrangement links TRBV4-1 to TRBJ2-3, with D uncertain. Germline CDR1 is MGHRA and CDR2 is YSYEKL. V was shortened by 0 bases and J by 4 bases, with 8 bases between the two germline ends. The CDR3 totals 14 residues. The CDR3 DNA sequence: TGCGCCAGCAGCCAAGAGCCCAACCCAGATACGCAGTATTTT. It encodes CASSQEPNPDTQYF.

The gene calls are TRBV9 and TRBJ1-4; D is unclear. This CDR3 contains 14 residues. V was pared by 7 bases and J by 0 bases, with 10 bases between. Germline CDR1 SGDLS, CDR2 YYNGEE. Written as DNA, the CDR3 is TGTGCCAGCGAGCTTTTGGCAACTAATGAAAAACTGTTTTTT. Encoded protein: CASELLATNEKLFF.

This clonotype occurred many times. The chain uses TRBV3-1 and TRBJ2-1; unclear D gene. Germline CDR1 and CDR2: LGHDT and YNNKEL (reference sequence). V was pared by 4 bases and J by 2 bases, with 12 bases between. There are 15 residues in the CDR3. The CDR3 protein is CASSPRGLPYNEQFF. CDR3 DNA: TGTGCCAGCAGCCCACGCGGATTACCCTACAATGAGCAGTTCTTC.

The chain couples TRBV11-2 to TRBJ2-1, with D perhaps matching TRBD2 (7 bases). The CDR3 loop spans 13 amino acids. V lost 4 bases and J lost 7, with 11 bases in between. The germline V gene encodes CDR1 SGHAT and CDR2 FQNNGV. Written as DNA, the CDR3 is TGTGCCAGCAGCTCCGGGGGGCTGAATGAGCAGTTCTTC. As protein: CASSSGGLNEQFF.

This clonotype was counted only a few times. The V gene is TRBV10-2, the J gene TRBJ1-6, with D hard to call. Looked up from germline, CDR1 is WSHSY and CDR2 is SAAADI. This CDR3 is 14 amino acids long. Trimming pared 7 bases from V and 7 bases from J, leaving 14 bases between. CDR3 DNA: TGCGCCAGCAAGATGACGGATAGGAATTCACCCCTCCACTTT. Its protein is CASKMTDRNSPLHF.

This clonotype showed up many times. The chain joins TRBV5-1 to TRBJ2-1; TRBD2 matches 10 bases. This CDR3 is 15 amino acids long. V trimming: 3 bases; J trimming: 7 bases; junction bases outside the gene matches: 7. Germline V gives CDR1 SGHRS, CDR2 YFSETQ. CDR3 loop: CASSSTLAGENEQFF. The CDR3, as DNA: TGCGCCAGCAGCTCTACCCTAGCGGGGGAAAATGAGCAGTTCTTC.

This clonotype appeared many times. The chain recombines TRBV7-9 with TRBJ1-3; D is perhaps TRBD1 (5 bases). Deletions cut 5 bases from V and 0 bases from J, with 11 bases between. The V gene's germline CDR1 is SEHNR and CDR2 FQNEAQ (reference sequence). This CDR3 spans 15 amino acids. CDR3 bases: TGTGCCAGCAGCCTCGGGGCCATCTCTGGAAACACCATATATTTT. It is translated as CASSLGAISGNTIYF.

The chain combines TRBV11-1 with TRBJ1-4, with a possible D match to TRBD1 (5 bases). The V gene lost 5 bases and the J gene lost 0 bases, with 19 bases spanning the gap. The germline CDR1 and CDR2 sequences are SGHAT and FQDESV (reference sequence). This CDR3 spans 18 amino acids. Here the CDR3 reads CASSAYRFATATNEKLFF. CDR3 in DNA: TGTGCCAGCAGCGCATACCGTTTCGCGACAGCAACTAATGAAAAACTGTTTTTT.

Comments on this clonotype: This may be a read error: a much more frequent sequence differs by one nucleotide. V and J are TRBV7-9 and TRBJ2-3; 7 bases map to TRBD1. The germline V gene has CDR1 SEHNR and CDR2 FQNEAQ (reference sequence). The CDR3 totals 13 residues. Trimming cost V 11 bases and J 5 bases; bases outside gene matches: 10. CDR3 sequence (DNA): TGTGCCGGGCTGAGGGGGCCCAAAGATACGCAGTATTTT. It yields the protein CAGLRGPKDTQYF.

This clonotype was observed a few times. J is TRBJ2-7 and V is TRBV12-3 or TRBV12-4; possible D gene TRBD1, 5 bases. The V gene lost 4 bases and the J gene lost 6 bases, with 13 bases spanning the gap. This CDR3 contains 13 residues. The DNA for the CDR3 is TGTGCCAGCAGTTCCAGGGCCACAGGCGAGCAGTACGTC. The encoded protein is CASSSRATGEQYV.

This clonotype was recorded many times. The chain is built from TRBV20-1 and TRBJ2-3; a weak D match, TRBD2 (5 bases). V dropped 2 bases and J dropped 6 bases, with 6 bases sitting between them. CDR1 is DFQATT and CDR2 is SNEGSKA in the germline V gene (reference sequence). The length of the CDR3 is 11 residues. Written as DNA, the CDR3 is TGCAGTGCTAGATCGGGGGATACGCAGTATTTT. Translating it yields CSARSGDTQYF.

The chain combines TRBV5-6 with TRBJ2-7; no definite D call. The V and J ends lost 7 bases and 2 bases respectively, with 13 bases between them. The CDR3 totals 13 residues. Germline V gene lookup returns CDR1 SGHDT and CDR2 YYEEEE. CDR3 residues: CASGPNAAYEQYF. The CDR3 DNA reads TGTGCCAGCGGCCCAAACGCGGCCTACGAGCAGTACTTC. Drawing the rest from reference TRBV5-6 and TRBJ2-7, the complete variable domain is DAGVTQSPTHLIKTRGQQVTLRCSPKSGHDTVSWYQQALGQGPQFIFQYYEEEERQRGNFPDRFSGHQFPNYSSELNVNALLLGDSALYLCASGPNAAYEQYFGPGTRLTVT.

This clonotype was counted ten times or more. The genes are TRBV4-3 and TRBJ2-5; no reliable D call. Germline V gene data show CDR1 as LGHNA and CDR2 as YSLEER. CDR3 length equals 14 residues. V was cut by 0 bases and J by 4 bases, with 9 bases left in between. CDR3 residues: CASSQDNGRETQYF. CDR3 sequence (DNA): TGCGCCAGCAGCCAAGATAACGGTAGAGAGACCCAGTACTTC.

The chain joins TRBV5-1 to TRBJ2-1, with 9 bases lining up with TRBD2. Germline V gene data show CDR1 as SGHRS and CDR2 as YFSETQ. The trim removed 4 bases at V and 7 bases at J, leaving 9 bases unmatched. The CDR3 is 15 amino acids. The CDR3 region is CASSDRAGGYNEQFF. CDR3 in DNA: TGCGCCAGCAGCGACCGTGCGGGGGGGTATAATGAGCAGTTCTTC.

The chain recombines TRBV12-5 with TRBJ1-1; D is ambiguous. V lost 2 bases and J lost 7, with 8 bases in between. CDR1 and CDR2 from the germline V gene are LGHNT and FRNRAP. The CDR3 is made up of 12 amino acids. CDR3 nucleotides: TGTGCTAGTGGTTTGCGGGTTGGTGAAGCTTTCTTT. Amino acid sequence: CASGLRVGEAFF.

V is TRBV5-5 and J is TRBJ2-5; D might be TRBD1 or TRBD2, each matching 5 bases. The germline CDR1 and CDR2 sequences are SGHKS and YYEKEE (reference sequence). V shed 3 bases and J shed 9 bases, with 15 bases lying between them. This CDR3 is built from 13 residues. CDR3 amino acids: CASSWDASGAQYF. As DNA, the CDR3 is TGTGCCAGCAGCTGGGACGCCTCCGGGGCCCAGTACTTC.

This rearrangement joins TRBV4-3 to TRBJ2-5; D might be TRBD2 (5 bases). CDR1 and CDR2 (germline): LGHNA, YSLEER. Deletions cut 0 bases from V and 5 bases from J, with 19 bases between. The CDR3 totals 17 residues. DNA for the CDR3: TGCGCCAGCAGCCAAGATCCCCAGAGGGTAGGGATCGAGACCCAGTACTTC. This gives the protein CASSQDPQRVGIETQYF.

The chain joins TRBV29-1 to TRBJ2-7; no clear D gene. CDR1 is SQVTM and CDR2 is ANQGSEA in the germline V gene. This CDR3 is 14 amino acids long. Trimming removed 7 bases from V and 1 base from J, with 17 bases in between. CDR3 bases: TGCAGCGCAACTTCGTGGCAGCCGTCCTACGAGCAGTACTTC. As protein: CSATSWQPSYEQYF.

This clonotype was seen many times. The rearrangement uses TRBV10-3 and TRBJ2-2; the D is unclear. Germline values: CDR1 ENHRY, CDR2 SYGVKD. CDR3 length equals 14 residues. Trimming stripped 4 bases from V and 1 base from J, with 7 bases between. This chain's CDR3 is CAISGLGNTGELFF. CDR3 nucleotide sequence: TGTGCCATCAGTGGCTTGGGGAACACCGGGGAGCTGTTTTTT.

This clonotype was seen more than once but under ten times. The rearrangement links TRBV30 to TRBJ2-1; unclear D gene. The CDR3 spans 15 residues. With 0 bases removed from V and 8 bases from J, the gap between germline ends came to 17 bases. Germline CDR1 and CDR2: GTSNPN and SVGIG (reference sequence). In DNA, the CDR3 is TGTGCCTGGAGTGTACTGGGGATTTCAACCGATGAGCAGTTCTTC. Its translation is CAWSVLGISTDEQFF.

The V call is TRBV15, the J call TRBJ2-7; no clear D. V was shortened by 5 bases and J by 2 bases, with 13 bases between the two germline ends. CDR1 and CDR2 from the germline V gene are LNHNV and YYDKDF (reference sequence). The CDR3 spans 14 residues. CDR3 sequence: CATSGYNLTYEQYV. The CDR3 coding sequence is TGTGCCACCAGCGGGTACAACCTTACCTACGAGCAGTACGTC.

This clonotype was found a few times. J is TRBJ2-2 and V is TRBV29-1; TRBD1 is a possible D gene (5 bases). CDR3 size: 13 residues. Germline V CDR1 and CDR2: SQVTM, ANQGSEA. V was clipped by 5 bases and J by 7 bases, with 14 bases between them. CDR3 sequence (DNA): TGCAGCGTTCTTCAGGGAACGATCGGGGAGCTGTTTTTT. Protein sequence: CSVLQGTIGELFF.

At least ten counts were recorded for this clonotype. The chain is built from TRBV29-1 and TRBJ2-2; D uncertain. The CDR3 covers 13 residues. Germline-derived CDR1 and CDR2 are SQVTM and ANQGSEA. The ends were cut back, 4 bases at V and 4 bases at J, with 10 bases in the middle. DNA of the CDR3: TGCAGCGTTGTCAACAGAATCACCGGGGAGCTGTTTTTT. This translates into CSVVNRITGELFF.